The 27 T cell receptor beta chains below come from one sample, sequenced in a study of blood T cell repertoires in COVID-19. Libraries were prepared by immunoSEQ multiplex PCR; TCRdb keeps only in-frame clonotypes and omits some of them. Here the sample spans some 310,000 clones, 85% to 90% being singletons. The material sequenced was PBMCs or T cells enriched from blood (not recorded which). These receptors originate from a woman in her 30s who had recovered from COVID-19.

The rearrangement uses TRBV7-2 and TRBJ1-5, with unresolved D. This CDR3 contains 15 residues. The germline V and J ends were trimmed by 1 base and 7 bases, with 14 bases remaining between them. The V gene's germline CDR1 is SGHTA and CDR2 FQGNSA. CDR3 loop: CASSLVVGGEQPQHF. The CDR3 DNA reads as TGTGCCAGCAGCTTAGTCGTGGGCGGGGAGCAGCCCCAGCATTTT.

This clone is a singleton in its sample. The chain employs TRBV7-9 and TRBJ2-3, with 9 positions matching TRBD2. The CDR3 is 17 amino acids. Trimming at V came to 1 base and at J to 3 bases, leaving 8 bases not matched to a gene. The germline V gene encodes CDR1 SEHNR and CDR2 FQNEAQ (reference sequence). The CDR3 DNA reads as TGTGCCAGCAGCTTAGGACTAGCGGAGGGAGTAACAGATACGCAGTATTTT. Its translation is CASSLGLAEGVTDTQYF.

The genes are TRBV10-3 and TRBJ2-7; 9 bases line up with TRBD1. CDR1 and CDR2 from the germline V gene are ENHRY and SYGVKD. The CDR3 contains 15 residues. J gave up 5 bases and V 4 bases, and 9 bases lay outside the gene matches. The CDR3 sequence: CAISVLGQGRDEQYF. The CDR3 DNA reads TGTGCCATCAGTGTCTTAGGACAGGGGCGCGACGAGCAGTACTTC.

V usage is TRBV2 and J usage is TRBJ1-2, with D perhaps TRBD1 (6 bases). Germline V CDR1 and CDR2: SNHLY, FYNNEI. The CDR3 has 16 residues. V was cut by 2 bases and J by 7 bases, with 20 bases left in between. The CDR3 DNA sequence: TGTGCCAGCAGTGAAATGGGGGCGTTAGAGGGTGTTGGCTACACCTTC. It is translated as CASSEMGALEGVGYTF.

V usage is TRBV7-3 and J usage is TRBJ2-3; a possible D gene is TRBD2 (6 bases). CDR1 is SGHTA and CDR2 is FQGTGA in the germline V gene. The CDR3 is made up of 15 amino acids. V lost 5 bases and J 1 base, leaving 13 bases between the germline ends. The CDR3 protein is CASSKTSSGTDTQYF. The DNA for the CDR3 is TGTGCCAGCAGCAAGACTAGTTCTGGCACAGATACGCAGTATTTT.

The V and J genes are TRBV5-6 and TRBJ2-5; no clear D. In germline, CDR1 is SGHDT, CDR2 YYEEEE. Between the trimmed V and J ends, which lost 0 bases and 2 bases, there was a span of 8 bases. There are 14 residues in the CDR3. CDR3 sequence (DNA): TGTGCCAGCAGCTTGGGGCCTAGACAAGAGACCCAGTACTTC. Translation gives CASSLGPRQETQYF.

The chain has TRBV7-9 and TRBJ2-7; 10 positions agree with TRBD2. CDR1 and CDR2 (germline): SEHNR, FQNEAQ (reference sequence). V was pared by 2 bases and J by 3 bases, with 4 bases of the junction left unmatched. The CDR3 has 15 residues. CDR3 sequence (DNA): TGTGCCAGCAGCTTATTGGCTAGCGGGAGCTACGAGCAGTACTTC. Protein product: CASSLLASGSYEQYF.

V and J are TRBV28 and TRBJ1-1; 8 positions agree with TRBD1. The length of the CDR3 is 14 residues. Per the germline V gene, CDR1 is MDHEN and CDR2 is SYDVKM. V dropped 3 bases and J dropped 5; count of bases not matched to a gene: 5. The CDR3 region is CASSFSGGFTEAFF. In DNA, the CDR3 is TGTGCCAGCAGTTTCTCAGGGGGCTTTACTGAAGCTTTCTTT.

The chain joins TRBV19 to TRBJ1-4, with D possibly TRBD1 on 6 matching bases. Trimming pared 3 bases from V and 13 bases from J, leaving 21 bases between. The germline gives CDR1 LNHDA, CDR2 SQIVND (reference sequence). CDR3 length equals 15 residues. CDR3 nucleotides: TGTGCCAGTAGTATGTCTGGGGGGGCCGGGAGGCGACTGTTTTTT. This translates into CASSMSGGAGRRLFF.

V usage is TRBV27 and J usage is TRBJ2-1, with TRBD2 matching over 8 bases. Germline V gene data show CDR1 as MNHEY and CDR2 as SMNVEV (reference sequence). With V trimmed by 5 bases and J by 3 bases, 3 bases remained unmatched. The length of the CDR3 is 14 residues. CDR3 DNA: TGTGCCAGCAGTCGACGGGGGGGCTACAATGAGCAGTTCTTC. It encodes CASSRRGGYNEQFF.

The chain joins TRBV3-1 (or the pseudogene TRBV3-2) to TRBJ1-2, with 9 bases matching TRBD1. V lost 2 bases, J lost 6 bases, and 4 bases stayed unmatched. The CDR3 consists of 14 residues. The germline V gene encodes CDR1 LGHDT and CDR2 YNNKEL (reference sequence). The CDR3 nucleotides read TGTGCCAGCAGCCAATTGGGACAGGGAAATGGCTACACCTTC. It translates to CASSQLGQGNGYTF.

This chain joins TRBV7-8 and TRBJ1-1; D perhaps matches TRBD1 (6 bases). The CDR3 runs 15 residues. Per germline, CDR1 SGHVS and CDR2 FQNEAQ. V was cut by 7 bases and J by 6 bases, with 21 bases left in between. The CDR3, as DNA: TGTGCCAGCATCCACCCTTGGGGGCGCGACGCTGAAGCTTTCTTT. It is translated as CASIHPWGRDAEAFF.

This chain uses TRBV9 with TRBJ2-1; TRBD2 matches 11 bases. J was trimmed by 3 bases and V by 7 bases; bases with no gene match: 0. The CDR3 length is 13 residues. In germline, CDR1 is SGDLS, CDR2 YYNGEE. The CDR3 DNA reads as TGTGCCAGCGGGACTAGCGGCTACAATGAGCAGTTCTTC. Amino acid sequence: CASGTSGYNEQFF. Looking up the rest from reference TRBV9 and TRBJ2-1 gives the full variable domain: DSGVTQTPKHLITATGQRVTLRCSPRSGDLSVYWYQQSLDQGLQFLIQYYNGEERAKGNILERFSAQQFPDLHSELNLSSLELGDSALYFCASGTSGYNEQFFGPGTRLTVL.

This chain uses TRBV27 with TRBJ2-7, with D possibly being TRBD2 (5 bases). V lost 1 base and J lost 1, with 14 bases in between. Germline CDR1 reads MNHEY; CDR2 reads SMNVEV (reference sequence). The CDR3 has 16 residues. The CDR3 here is CASSLWSTRASYEQYF. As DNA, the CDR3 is TGTGCCAGCAGTTTATGGAGCACGCGGGCGTCCTACGAGCAGTACTTC.

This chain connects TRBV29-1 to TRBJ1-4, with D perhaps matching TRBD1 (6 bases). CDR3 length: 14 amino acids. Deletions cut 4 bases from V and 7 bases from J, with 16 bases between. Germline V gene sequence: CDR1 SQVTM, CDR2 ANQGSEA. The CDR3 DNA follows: TGCAGCGTTGGGGCGGGGGCGCGGGGTGAAAAACTGTTTTTT. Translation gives CSVGAGARGEKLFF. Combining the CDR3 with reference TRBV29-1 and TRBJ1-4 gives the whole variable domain SAVISQKPSRDICQRGTSLTIQCQVDSQVTMMFWYRQQPGQSLTLIATANQGSEATYESGFVIDKFPISRPNLTFSTLTVSNMSPEDSSIYLCSVGAGARGEKLFFGSGTQLSVL.

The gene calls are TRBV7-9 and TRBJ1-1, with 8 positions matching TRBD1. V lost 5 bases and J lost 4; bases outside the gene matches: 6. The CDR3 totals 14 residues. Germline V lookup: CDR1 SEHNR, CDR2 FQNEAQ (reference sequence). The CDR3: CASSPGQGGTEAFF. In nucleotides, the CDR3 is TGTGCCAGCAGCCCCGGACAGGGTGGCACTGAAGCTTTCTTT.

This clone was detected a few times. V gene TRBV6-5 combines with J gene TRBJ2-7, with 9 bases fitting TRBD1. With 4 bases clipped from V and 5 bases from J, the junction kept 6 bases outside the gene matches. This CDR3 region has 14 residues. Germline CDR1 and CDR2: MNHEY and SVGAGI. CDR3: CASSSDRGAHEQYF. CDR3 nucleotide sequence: TGTGCCAGCAGTTCGGACAGGGGCGCCCACGAGCAGTACTTC.

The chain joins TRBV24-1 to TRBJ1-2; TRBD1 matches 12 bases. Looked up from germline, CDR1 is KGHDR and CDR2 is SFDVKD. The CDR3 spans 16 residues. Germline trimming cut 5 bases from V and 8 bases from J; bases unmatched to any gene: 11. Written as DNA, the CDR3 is TGTGCCACCAGTGGGAACTCGGGACAGGGGGCCCAGGGCTACACCTTC. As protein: CATSGNSGQGAQGYTF.

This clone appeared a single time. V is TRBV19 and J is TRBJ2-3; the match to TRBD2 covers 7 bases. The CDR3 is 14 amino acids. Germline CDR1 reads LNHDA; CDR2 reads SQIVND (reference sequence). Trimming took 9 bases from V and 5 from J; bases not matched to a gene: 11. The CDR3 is CASSPGGVVDTQYF. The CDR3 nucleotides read TGTGCCAGCAGCCCGGGGGGAGTAGTAGATACGCAGTATTTT.

The CDR3 region is CATRHRGRNLPPSGANVLTF. The CDR3 DNA follows: TGTGCCACCAGACACAGGGGACGGAACTTACCGCCCTCTGGGGCCAACGTCCTGACTTTC. The gene calls are TRBV15 and TRBJ2-6, with 7 bases aligning to TRBD1. Germline V gene sequence: CDR1 LNHNV, CDR2 YYDKDF (reference sequence). J was trimmed by 0 bases and V by 6 bases; bases with no gene match: 17. This CDR3 is built from 20 residues.

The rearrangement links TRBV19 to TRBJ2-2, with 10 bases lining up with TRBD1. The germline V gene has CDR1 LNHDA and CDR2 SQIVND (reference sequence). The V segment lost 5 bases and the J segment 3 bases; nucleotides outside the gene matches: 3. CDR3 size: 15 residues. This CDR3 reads CASSEGQGHTGELFF. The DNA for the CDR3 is TGTGCCAGTAGTGAGGGACAGGGGCACACCGGGGAGCTGTTTTTT.

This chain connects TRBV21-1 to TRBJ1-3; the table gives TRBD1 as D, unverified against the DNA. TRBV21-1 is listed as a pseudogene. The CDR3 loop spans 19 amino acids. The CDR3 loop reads CASSKEGGTGAISGNTIYF. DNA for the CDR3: TGTGCCAGCAGCAAAGAAGGGGGGACAGGGGCGATCTCTGGAAACACCATATATTTT.

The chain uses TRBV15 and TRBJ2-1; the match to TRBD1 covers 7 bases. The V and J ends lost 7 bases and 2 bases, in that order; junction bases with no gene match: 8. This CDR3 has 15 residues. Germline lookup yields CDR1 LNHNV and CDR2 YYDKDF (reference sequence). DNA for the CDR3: TGTGCCACCACCCCGACAGGGTCTCCCTACAATGAGCAGTTCTTC. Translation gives CATTPTGSPYNEQFF.

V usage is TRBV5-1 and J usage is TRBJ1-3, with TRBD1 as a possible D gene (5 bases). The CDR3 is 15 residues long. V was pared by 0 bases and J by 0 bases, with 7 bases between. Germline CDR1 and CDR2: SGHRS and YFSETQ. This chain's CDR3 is CASSLGQFSGNTIYF. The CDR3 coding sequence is TGCGCCAGCAGCTTGGGACAGTTCTCTGGAAACACCATATATTTT. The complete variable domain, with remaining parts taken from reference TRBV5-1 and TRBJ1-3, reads KAGVTQTPRYLIKTRGQQVTLSCSPISGHRSVSWYQQTPGQGLQFLFEYFSETQRNKGNFPGRFSGRQFSNSRSEMNVSTLELGDSALYLCASSLGQFSGNTIYFGEGSWLTVV.

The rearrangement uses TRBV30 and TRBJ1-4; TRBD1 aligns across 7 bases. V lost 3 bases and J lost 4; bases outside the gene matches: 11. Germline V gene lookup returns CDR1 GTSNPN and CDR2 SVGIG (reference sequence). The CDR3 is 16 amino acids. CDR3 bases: TGTGCCTGGAGCTCATACCCGGGACAGTTTAATGAAAAACTGTTTTTT. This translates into CAWSSYPGQFNEKLFF.

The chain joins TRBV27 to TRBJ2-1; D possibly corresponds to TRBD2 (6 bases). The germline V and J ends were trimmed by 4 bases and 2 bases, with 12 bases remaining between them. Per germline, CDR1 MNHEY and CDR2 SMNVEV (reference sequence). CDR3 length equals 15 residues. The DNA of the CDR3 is TGTGCCAGCAGTTCGGGAGTAGCGCCCTACAATGAGCAGTTCTTC. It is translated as CASSSGVAPYNEQFF.

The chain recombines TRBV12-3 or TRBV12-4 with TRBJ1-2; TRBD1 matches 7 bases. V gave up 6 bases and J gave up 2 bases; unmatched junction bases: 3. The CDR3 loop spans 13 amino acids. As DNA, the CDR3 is TGTGCCAGCAGGGGACAGTTAAACTATGGCTACACCTTC. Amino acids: CASRGQLNYGYTF.